This entry describes one TCR beta chain. Its matching antigen is unknown. Sequenced material consisted of expressed TCRB transcripts (all of the isolated RNA was reverse transcribed). Sequencing used immunoSEQ multiplex PCR; TCRdb keeps in-frame clones, though not all of them. This sample yields 450,000 to 600,000 clones, of which approximately 30% are seen a single time; 0.05% to 0.07% belongs to the top ten. Naive, central memory, regulatory and stem cell-like memory cells within the CD4+ compartment were sorted using CD45RO/CCR7/CD25/CD127/CD95/CD27. The data stem from a study of beta chain features in type 1 diabetes. General study points: In type 1 diabetes patients, VDJ junctions had fewer insertions; deletions at these junctions were more frequent.

The sequence derives from a man between 18 and 29 years old in good health. What was sequenced was naive CD4+ T cells from blood.

CDR3 DNA: TGTGCCTGGAGTGTTTTTGTTACCTCGAACGAGCAGTACTTC. Encoded protein: CAWSVFVTSNEQYF. The chain couples TRBV30 to TRBJ2-7, with D unresolved. Looked up from germline, CDR1 is GTSNPN and CDR2 is SVGIG (reference sequence). Trimming left V 0 bases short and J 5 bases short, with 14 bases between. The CDR3 totals 14 residues.